One sample yielded the 7 T cell receptor beta chains listed below, sequenced in a study of T cells after yellow fever vaccination. One entry per CDR3 protein results from TCRdb running MiXCR on the 5' RACE reads. The table includes 300,000 or so distinct CDR3 sequences, 8.5% to 10% detected once. The material was CD4+ T cells sorted from PBMCs, obtained 5 days after the yellow fever booster vaccination. These receptors were collected from a man aged 18 to 29 who received the YFV17D yellow fever vaccine.

This clonotype was detected only a few times. The chain uses TRBV14 and TRBJ2-3, with TRBD1 matching over 9 bases. From germline, CDR1 is SGHDN and CDR2 FVKESK. There are 17 residues in the CDR3. V lost 3 bases, J lost 3 bases, and 10 bases stayed unmatched. The CDR3 DNA is TGTGCCAGCAGCCACCTCCGGACAGGGGACGGAACAGATACGCAGTATTTT. It encodes CASSHLRTGDGTDTQYF.

The sample holds a few counts of this clonotype. This chain uses TRBV9 with TRBJ1-5; 7 bases map to TRBD1. Germline CDR1 is SGDLS and CDR2 is YYNGEE. The CDR3 is made up of 15 amino acids. V lost 3 bases to trimming and J lost 3 bases; unmatched junction nucleotides: 6. CDR3 sequence reads: CASSATGNNNQPQHF. CDR3 coding DNA: TGTGCCAGCAGCGCGACAGGGAATAACAATCAGCCCCAGCATTTT.

This clonotype showed up many times. This sequence joins TRBV18 and TRBJ2-3; D not resolved. V lost 0 bases, J lost 1 base, and 2 bases lay in between. The CDR3 has 13 amino acids. Germline CDR1 KGHSH, CDR2 LQKENI. CDR3 region: CASSPPGTDTQYF. The CDR3 DNA is TGTGCCAGCTCACCACCAGGCACAGATACGCAGTATTTT.

This clonotype was detected only a few times. This rearrangement joins TRBV9 to TRBJ2-1; 8 bases are a match to TRBD2. V shed 4 bases, J shed 2 bases, and the junction held 5 bases outside the gene matches. In germline, CDR1 is SGDLS, CDR2 YYNGEE. The CDR3 loop spans 15 amino acids. The CDR3 loop is CASSKTSATYNEQFF. The CDR3 DNA is TGTGCCAGCAGCAAGACTAGCGCGACCTACAATGAGCAGTTCTTC.

The V gene is TRBV3-1, the J gene TRBJ1-6; D is unclear. CDR1 and CDR2 (germline): LGHDT, YNNKEL (reference sequence). This CDR3 is 15 amino acids long. V gave up 0 bases and J gave up 5 bases, with 8 bases separating them. The CDR3 DNA is TGTGCCAGCAGCCAAGATTCCGGGGATAATTCACCCCTCCACTTT. It codes for CASSQDSGDNSPLHF. Supplemented by reference TRBV3-1 and TRBJ1-6, the full variable domain reads DTAVSQTPKYLVTQMGNDKSIKCEQNLGHDTMYWYKQDSKKFLKIMFSYNNKELIINETVPNRFSPKSPDKAHLNLHINSLELGDSAVYFCASSQDSGDNSPLHFGNGTRLTVT.

The chain has TRBV6-6 and TRBJ1-2; 9 nucleotides align to TRBD1. V gave up 6 bases and J gave up 7 bases; unmatched junction bases: 9. Germline CDR1 is MNHNY and CDR2 is SVGAGI (reference sequence). This CDR3 is built from 14 residues. This chain's CDR3 is CASSIGTGGFGYTF. In DNA, the CDR3 is TGTGCCAGCAGCATTGGAACAGGGGGCTTTGGCTACACCTTC.

In this sample, this clonotype turned up a few times. The genes are TRBV7-9 and TRBJ2-7; 12 bases fit TRBD1. Germline CDR1 and CDR2: SEHNR and FQNEAQ (reference sequence). The V and J ends lost 2 bases and 6 bases, in that order; junction bases with no gene match: 2. The CDR3 is made up of 14 amino acids. The CDR3 region has the DNA TGTGCCAGCAGCTTATCGGGACAGGGGGCCGAGCAGTACTTC. This sequence encodes CASSLSGQGAEQYF.